Below are 14 T cell receptor beta chains sequenced from a single sample in a study of cytomegalovirus exposure and HLA in healthy donors. The PCR used 60 Vbeta and 13 Jbeta primers. Libraries were prepared by immunoSEQ multiplex PCR; TCRdb keeps only in-frame clonotypes and omits some of them. The sample records around 200,000 clones, under 85% being singletons. The sample comprised PBMCs. The receptor set was obtained from a man aged 50-60 years in good health and CMV-seronegative.

The genes are TRBV7-8 and TRBJ2-7; perhaps TRBD2 as D (5 bases). The CDR3 totals 17 residues. V lost 3 bases and J 2 bases, leaving 20 bases between the germline ends. CDR1 and CDR2 (germline): SGHVS, FQNEAQ. The CDR3: CASSFVADGERTYEQYF. The CDR3 DNA sequence: TGTGCCAGCAGCTTCGTCGCTGATGGGGAGAGGACCTACGAGCAGTACTTC.

The V and J genes are TRBV6-1 and TRBJ1-1; D uncertain. Trimming cost V 0 bases and J 1 base, with 15 bases left between them. The germline CDR1 and CDR2 sequences are MNHNS and SASEGT. CDR3 length equals 17 residues. CDR3 nucleotides: TGTGCCAGCAGTGAAGCCCTATTAAGAGGCCAGAACACTGAAGCTTTCTTT. Translation: CASSEALLRGQNTEAFF.

This clone came up a few times. The chain recombines TRBV30 with TRBJ2-7; possible D gene TRBD1, 6 bases. The CDR3 spans 12 residues. The ends were cut back, 8 bases at V and 3 bases at J, with 14 bases in the middle. CDR1 GTSNPN and CDR2 SVGIG come from the germline V gene (reference sequence). For the CDR3, the DNA is TGTGCCGCGTCCAGGGGCCGCTACGAGCAGTACTTC. This gives the protein CAASRGRYEQYF.

The chain employs TRBV5-1 and TRBJ2-5; 7 bases are shared with TRBD1. Germline V lookup: CDR1 SGHRS, CDR2 YFSETQ. The CDR3 has 16 residues. The V and J ends lost 1 base and 0 bases, in that order; junction bases with no gene match: 6. The CDR3 DNA follows: TGCGCCAGCAGCTTGAGGACAGGACAGTACCAAGAGACCCAGTACTTC. It specifies CASSLRTGQYQETQYF.

V is TRBV7-3 and J is TRBJ2-3, with 13 bases identical to TRBD2. Looked up from germline, CDR1 is SGHTA and CDR2 is FQGTGA. The CDR3 consists of 18 residues. V lost 0 bases to trimming and J lost 6 bases; unmatched junction nucleotides: 9. The CDR3 DNA is TGTGCCAGCAGCTTAACCCTAGGACTAGCGGGGGCGGGGGATACGCAGTATTTT. Its protein product is CASSLTLGLAGAGDTQYF.

The V call is TRBV5-1, the J call TRBJ1-3; 10 bases are shared with TRBD1. This CDR3 region has 16 residues. CDR1 SGHRS and CDR2 YFSETQ come from the germline V gene. V was pared by 4 bases and J by 2 bases, with 6 bases of the junction left unmatched. DNA for the CDR3: TGCGCCAGCAGCCCCCGGACAGGGGGAACTGGAAACACCATATATTTT. Protein sequence: CASSPRTGGTGNTIYF.

V gene TRBV18 combines with J gene TRBJ1-1; D not certain. The CDR3 consists of 13 residues. V gave up 4 bases and J gave up 1 base, with 7 bases separating them. Germline-derived CDR1 and CDR2 are KGHSH and LQKENI. The CDR3 nucleotides read TGTGCCAGCTCACGAGGTTCGAACACTGAAGCTTTCTTT. It translates to CASSRGSNTEAFF.

The CDR3 DNA reads as TGTGCCAGCAGCTCAGGACTAGCGGGATACGAGCAGTACTTC. Protein product: CASSSGLAGYEQYF. The gene calls are TRBV7-2 and TRBJ2-7; 12 bases map to TRBD2. The CDR3 has 14 amino acids. CDR1 is SGHTA and CDR2 is FQGNSA in the germline V gene. The trim removed 4 bases at V and 4 bases at J, leaving 2 bases unmatched.

The chain combines TRBV7-2 with TRBJ1-1; D possibly corresponds to TRBD1 (5 bases). The CDR3 totals 14 residues. Trimming removed 6 bases at V and 5 bases at J, with 16 bases between. CDR1 and CDR2 (germline): SGHTA, FQGNSA. In DNA form, the CDR3 reads TGTGCCAGCAGTCCCATGGGGCCTGGGACTGAAGCTTTCTTT. Amino acids: CASSPMGPGTEAFF.

V and J are TRBV6-5 and TRBJ1-2; 8 bases are a match to TRBD1. Germline-derived CDR1 and CDR2 are MNHEY and SVGAGI. The CDR3 spans 15 residues. V shed 7 bases and J 7 bases; nucleotides not matched to a gene: 14. The CDR3 loop reads CASNSGTGIIRGYTF. The CDR3 nucleotides read TGTGCCAGCAACTCCGGGACAGGAATTATTCGTGGCTACACCTTC.

The chain employs TRBV7-9 and TRBJ1-3, with 10 bases that match TRBD1. Germline CDR1 reads SEHNR; CDR2 reads FQNEAQ (reference sequence). The CDR3 is 16 amino acids. V shed 5 bases and J 7 bases; nucleotides not matched to a gene: 11. The CDR3 reads CASSSSDRGQGNTIYF. The CDR3 DNA follows: TGTGCCAGCAGCAGCTCTGACAGGGGGCAAGGTAACACCATATATTTT.

This clone came up a few times. The chain carries TRBV2 and TRBJ1-2; no reliable D call. This CDR3 is 14 amino acids long. The germline V gene has CDR1 SNHLY and CDR2 FYNNEI. Trimming cost V 1 base and J 5 bases, with 11 bases left between them. This CDR3 is CASSEVTERYGYTF. In DNA, the CDR3 is TGTGCCAGCAGTGAAGTCACGGAGCGGTATGGCTACACCTTC.

V gene TRBV19 combines with J gene TRBJ2-7; D gene uncertain. The germline gives CDR1 LNHDA, CDR2 SQIVND (reference sequence). Trimming stripped 5 bases from V and 3 bases from J, with 11 bases between. There are 13 residues in the CDR3. CDR3 sequence (DNA): TGTGCCAGTAGTGGTTCAGGAATCTACGAGCAGTACTTC. Its protein is CASSGSGIYEQYF.

The V call is TRBV27, the J call TRBJ1-5, with D possibly being TRBD1 (5 bases). The CDR3 covers 16 residues. Per the germline V gene, CDR1 is MNHEY and CDR2 is SMNVEV (reference sequence). V lost 0 bases and J 4 bases, leaving 13 bases between the germline ends. The CDR3 is CASSLSPLAGNQPQHF. In DNA form, the CDR3 reads TGTGCCAGCAGTTTATCTCCGCTTGCAGGGAATCAGCCCCAGCATTTT.